Each of the 19 T cell receptor beta chains below was sequenced from the same sample in a study of cytomegalovirus exposure and HLA in healthy donors. A multiplex PCR was run with 60 Vbeta primers and 13 Jbeta primers. Sequenced by immunoSEQ multiplex PCR; TCRdb stores in-frame clones only, minus some. The table records 150,000 to 200,000 clones, roughly 70% of them present only once. The sample was PBMCs. Every receptor here comes from a man between 35 and 55 years old in good health and CMV-seropositive.

The V and J genes are TRBV6-1 and TRBJ2-1; 8 bases align to TRBD2. With V trimmed by 0 bases and J by 3 bases, 4 bases remained unmatched. Germline V gene sequence: CDR1 MNHNS, CDR2 SASEGT. The CDR3 has 16 residues. The CDR3 nucleotides read TGTGCCAGCAGTGAAGCCCGACTAGCGCACTACAATGAGCAGTTCTTC. Protein product: CASSEARLAHYNEQFF.

This chain connects TRBV5-1 to TRBJ2-2; a weak D match, TRBD2 (5 bases). The germline V gene encodes CDR1 SGHRS and CDR2 YFSETQ. V lost 4 bases, J lost 1 base, and 14 bases lay in between. The CDR3 loop spans 16 amino acids. This chain's CDR3 is CASSPRGLENTGELFF. The CDR3, as DNA: TGCGCCAGCAGCCCCCGAGGGCTAGAGAACACCGGGGAGCTGTTTTTT.

The chain combines TRBV7-2 with TRBJ1-1; tentative D call: TRBD1 (6 bases). Trimming removed 3 bases from V and 7 bases from J, with 12 bases in between. Germline lookup yields CDR1 SGHTA and CDR2 FQGNSA. There are 13 residues in the CDR3. CDR3 in amino acids: CASSFGRGDEAFF. CDR3 in DNA: TGTGCCAGCAGCTTTGGCAGGGGTGATGAAGCTTTCTTT. Complete variable domain (other parts from reference TRBV7-2 and TRBJ1-1): GAGVSQSPSNKVTEKGKDVELRCDPISGHTALYWYRQSLGQGLEFLIYFQGNSAPDKSGLPSDRFSAERTGGSVSTLTIQRTQQEDSAVYLCASSFGRGDEAFFGQGTRLTVV.

The rearrangement joins TRBV7-2 to TRBJ1-5; the D is unclear. Germline V gives CDR1 SGHTA, CDR2 FQGNSA. V lost 5 bases to trimming and J lost 10 bases, with 12 bases between them. The CDR3 has 12 residues. The CDR3 DNA reads TGTGCCAGCAGCCTTCTCGAGGGTCCCCAGCATTTT. It specifies CASSLLEGPQHF.

This clone came up a few times. This sequence joins TRBV2 and TRBJ2-6, with 8 bases identical to TRBD1. The trim removed 10 bases at V and 1 base at J, leaving 6 bases unmatched. Per the germline V gene, CDR1 is SNHLY and CDR2 is FYNNEI. This CDR3 comprises 15 residues. In DNA form, the CDR3 reads TGTGCCACCGCGACAGGGGATTCTGGGGCCAACGTCCTGACTTTC. Protein: CATATGDSGANVLTF.

The gene calls are TRBV30 and TRBJ2-1; maybe TRBD1 (5 bases). The V and J ends lost 2 bases and 4 bases respectively, with 12 bases between them. The CDR3 runs to 14 residues. CDR1 and CDR2 (germline): GTSNPN, SVGIG (reference sequence). In DNA form, the CDR3 reads TGTGCCTGGAGTCCCATCCAGGGTTACAATGAGCAGTTCTTC. It specifies CAWSPIQGYNEQFF.

This clone was counted a few times. This sequence joins TRBV7-8 and TRBJ1-1; maybe TRBD1 (6 bases). The germline V gene has CDR1 SGHVS and CDR2 FQNEAQ. This CDR3 spans 14 amino acids. V dropped 7 bases and J dropped 4 bases, with 16 bases sitting between them. This CDR3 is CASTTAGDSTEAFF. CDR3 DNA: TGTGCCAGCACCACCGCAGGGGATAGCACTGAAGCTTTCTTT. Full variable domain (missing parts from reference TRBV7-8 and TRBJ1-1): GAGVSQSPRYKVAKRGQDVALRCDPISGHVSLFWYQQALGQGPEFLTYFQNEAQLDKSGLPSDRFFAERPEGSVSTLKIQRTQQEDSAVYLCASTTAGDSTEAFFGQGTRLTVV.

This chain joins TRBV5-6 and TRBJ2-3, with a tentative D call TRBD2 (7 bases). Germline V lookup: CDR1 SGHDT, CDR2 YYEEEE. The CDR3 has 15 amino acids. V was cut by 0 bases and J by 5 bases, with 13 bases left in between. This CDR3 is CASSLEGGVGDTQYF. CDR3 bases: TGTGCCAGCAGCTTGGAGGGGGGGGTGGGAGATACGCAGTATTTT.

The V and J genes are TRBV6-4 and TRBJ2-6; 7 bases are a match to TRBD2. The CDR3 contains 19 residues. Germline CDR1 and CDR2: MRHNA and SNTAGT. Trimming removed 6 bases from V and 0 bases from J; junction bases left unmatched: 14. The CDR3: CASRPGGPGRYSGANVLTF. CDR3 sequence (DNA): TGTGCCAGCAGGCCGGGGGGACCCGGCCGTTACTCTGGGGCCAACGTCCTGACTTTC.

This chain joins TRBV4-3 and TRBJ2-6, with no clear D. The germline gives CDR1 LGHNA, CDR2 YSLEER. V was shortened by 4 bases and J by 4 bases, with 11 bases between the two germline ends. The CDR3 spans 15 residues. The DNA for the CDR3 is TGCGCCAGCAGCCGGCAGGAATCCGGGGCCAACGTCCTGACTTTC. This gives the protein CASSRQESGANVLTF.

V is TRBV19 and J is TRBJ1-3; D gene uncertain. This CDR3 spans 15 amino acids. V shed 0 bases and J shed 0 bases, with 6 bases lying between them. The germline gives CDR1 LNHDA, CDR2 SQIVND (reference sequence). The CDR3 loop is CASSIDPFSGNTIYF. The CDR3 region has the DNA TGTGCCAGTAGTATAGATCCGTTCTCTGGAAACACCATATATTTT.

The chain uses TRBV4-3 and TRBJ1-4, with TRBD1 matching 7 bases. The CDR3 has 17 residues. Germline V gene sequence: CDR1 LGHNA, CDR2 YSLEER. Trimming removed 0 bases from V and 5 bases from J; junction bases left unmatched: 9. This chain's CDR3 is CASSQEPPGTENEKLFF. The CDR3 DNA reads as TGCGCCAGCAGCCAAGAGCCTCCCGGGACAGAGAATGAAAAACTGTTTTTT.

The rearrangement links TRBV7-3 to TRBJ2-2; TRBD2 matches 14 bases. The junction had 15 bases not matched to a gene; V was cut back by 3 bases and J by 6 bases. This CDR3 region has 20 residues. The germline V gene encodes CDR1 SGHTA and CDR2 FQGTGA. The CDR3 nucleotides are TGTGCCAGCAGCTTCCTTTCGACCGGGACTAGCGGGGGTAGACCCGGGGAGCTGTTTTTT. Translation gives CASSFLSTGTSGGRPGELFF.

The genes are TRBV7-2 and TRBJ2-3, with 7 nucleotides matching TRBD1. CDR3 length: 15 residues. The V gene's germline CDR1 is SGHTA and CDR2 FQGNSA. V trimming: 4 bases; J trimming: 1 base; junction bases outside the gene matches: 5. The CDR3 spells CASSSGQSRTDTQYF. DNA for the CDR3: TGTGCCAGCAGCTCGGGACAGTCTCGCACAGATACGCAGTATTTT.

This sequence joins TRBV6-6 and TRBJ1-1; TRBD1 matches at 10 bases. Germline loops: CDR1 MNHNY, CDR2 SVGAGI (reference sequence). V lost 6 bases and J lost 11; bases outside the gene matches: 12. The length of the CDR3 is 14 residues. The CDR3, as DNA: TGTGCCAGCAGGCTAGACAGGGGGCGCAGGAATGCTTTCTTT. It specifies CASRLDRGRRNAFF.

J is TRBJ1-1 and V is TRBV2, with 10 nucleotides matching TRBD1. Germline lookup yields CDR1 SNHLY and CDR2 FYNNEI. J lost 1 base, V lost 5 bases, and 4 bases had no gene match. The CDR3 extends over 15 amino acids. The CDR3 protein is CASSRQGAANTEAFF. The CDR3 nucleotides read TGTGCCAGCAGTCGACAGGGGGCTGCGAACACTGAAGCTTTCTTT.

This chain uses TRBV7-2 with TRBJ2-5; D possibly corresponds to TRBD1 (5 bases). V was pared by 4 bases and J by 6 bases, with 12 bases between. The V gene's germline CDR1 is SGHTA and CDR2 FQGNSA. The length of the CDR3 is 13 residues. The CDR3 reads CASSSRAPQTQYF. The DNA of the CDR3 is TGTGCCAGCAGCTCCAGGGCGCCCCAGACCCAGTACTTC. The full variable domain, completed using reference TRBV7-2 and TRBJ2-5, is GAGVSQSPSNKVTEKGKDVELRCDPISGHTALYWYRQSLGQGLEFLIYFQGNSAPDKSGLPSDRFSAERTGGSVSTLTIQRTQQEDSAVYLCASSSRAPQTQYFGPGTRLLVL.

This chain uses TRBV4-2 with TRBJ2-7; D perhaps matches TRBD2 (6 bases). CDR1 and CDR2 from the germline V gene are LGHNA and YNFKEQ. The CDR3 extends over 15 amino acids. Trimming took off 1 base at V and 5 bases at J, with 15 bases between the two ends. The CDR3 DNA follows: TGTGCCAGCAGCCAAGCTCGTCCGCGGGGTGACGAGCAGTACTTC. It specifies CASSQARPRGDEQYF.

The chain couples TRBV6-5 to TRBJ2-3, with a possible D match to TRBD2 (5 bases). Trimming pared 5 bases from V and 3 bases from J, leaving 9 bases between. In germline, CDR1 is MNHEY, CDR2 SVGAGI. The CDR3 length is 13 residues. DNA for the CDR3: TGTGCCAGCAGTCGCCCGGGGACAGATACGCAGTATTTT. Encoded protein: CASSRPGTDTQYF.